The text below deals with one T cell receptor (beta chain). A few counts support this clone. Its recognized antigen is unknown. Per-nucleotide qualities are absent, and no much larger clonotype sits a single base away. The immunoSEQ Assay, a bias-controlled multiplex PCR, was used to amplify TCRbeta CDR3 regions from genomic DNA. As for the authors' bioinformatics: The number of nucleated cells in each sample was estimated by amplification of reference gene primers within the assay. To quantify the absolute abundance of each unique TCRbeta CDR3 rearrangement, sequence reads were collapsed and filtered. For each sample, productive Simpson clonality was calculated as the square root of Simpson's diversity index over productive rearrangements. The source is immuneACCESS, and TCRdb retained only in-frame sequences with V and J called. Part of the clones is not carried over; for the studies checked, unresolved V genes explain less than half of this, and the remainder is unexplained. V and J calls plus clone size are reproduced from that table; the DNA served to infer D and trimming. This sample is represented by around 250,000 clones; less than 85% of them were singletons. The ten largest clones represent about 3.4% of the sample.

Each collaborating institution followed its own protocols to collect whole blood in K2EDTA tubes. For TCRbeta analysis, collaborator samples were shipped as frozen whole blood, as isolated PBMCs, or as DNA extracted from either sample type. These data are taken from a study of blood T cell repertoires in COVID-19 (dated by TCRdb to the early 2020s). About the full investigation: Samples covering the acute and convalescent phases of COVID-19 were provided by collaborators in the United States, Italy and Spain. The sample metadata nearly always contained a de-identified subject ID, COVID-19 status, age in years and sex. The samples were drawn from two sources: the first 160 participants of the ongoing ImmuneRACE study, and some 1,300 subjects contributed by 6 global collaborators. The repertoires were made available in a free public database intended to serve as a resource for research on the immune response to SARS-CoV-2. The prospective study material was composed of cDNA or gDNA derived from T cells, B-cell-depleted T cells, or PBMCs. Deeply sampled blood TCRbeta repertoires from subjects exposed to, actively infected with, or recovered from COVID-19 were included in the dataset. Where available, HLA class I and class II types were obtained from metadata supplied by the sample provider rather than from assay-based typing. What the research found in general, with its limitations: The quantity of clinical and demographic metadata differed by source and by participant and was supplied without curation.

The junction shows trimming of 3 bases on V and 3 bases on J, plus 12 bases between the germline ends. There are 15 amino acids in the CDR3, from cysteine to phenylalanine inclusive. The sequence is cut down to CDR3 DNA, 45 bases in frame from base 1. CDR1 and CDR2 are drawn from the germline V gene: KGHSH, LQKENI. Recombination linked TRBV18 to TRBJ1-5; the D gene is perhaps TRBD1, from 5 matching bases. Sample: peripheral blood. The TCR originated in a woman aged 18-29 years with acute or convalescent COVID-19. The CDR3 protein is CASSPTGFLNQPQHF. Here is the DNA: TGTGCCAGCTCACCCACAGGTTTTCTCAATCAGCCCCAGCATTTT.